This T cell receptor beta chain derives from a study of blood T cell repertoires in COVID-19. As for the study in general: PBMCs, B-cell-depleted T cells, or T cells provided the cDNA or gDNA that made up the material.

Libraries were prepared by immunoSEQ multiplex PCR; TCRdb keeps only in-frame clonotypes and omits some of them. In the table there are over 110,000 clones, approximately 88% of which are singletons. V lost 6 bases and J lost 0, with 12 bases in between. CDR3 length: 14 amino acids. Germline-derived CDR1 and CDR2 are MNHEY and SVGAGI. The sequenced sample was peripheral blood. This chain joins TRBV6-5 and TRBJ2-7, with D maybe TRBD1 (6 bases). This TCR derives from a human donor in a cohort sampled during active COVID-19. The CDR3, as DNA: TGTGCCAGCAGCGACAGGTGGAGCTCCTACGAGCAGTACTTC. Translated, it gives CASSDRWSSYEQYF.